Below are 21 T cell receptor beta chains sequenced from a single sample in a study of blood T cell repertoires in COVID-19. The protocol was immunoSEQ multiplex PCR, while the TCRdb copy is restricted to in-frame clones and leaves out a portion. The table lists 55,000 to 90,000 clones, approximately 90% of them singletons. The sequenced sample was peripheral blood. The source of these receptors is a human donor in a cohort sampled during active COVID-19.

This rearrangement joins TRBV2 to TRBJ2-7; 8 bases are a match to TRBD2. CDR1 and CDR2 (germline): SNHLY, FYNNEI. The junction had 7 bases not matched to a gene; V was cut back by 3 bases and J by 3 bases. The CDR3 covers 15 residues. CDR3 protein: CASSDEAGGSYEQYF. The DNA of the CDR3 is TGTGCCAGCAGTGACGAGGCGGGAGGAAGCTACGAGCAGTACTTC.

CDR3 coding DNA: TGTGCCAGCAGTCCATCTTTCGGAGGGAATCAGCCCCAGCATTTT. Translation: CASSPSFGGNQPQHF. The J gene is TRBJ1-5, the V gene TRBV28; D is uncertain. Germline loops: CDR1 MDHEN, CDR2 SYDVKM. This CDR3 is 15 amino acids long. The V and J ends lost 5 bases and 4 bases respectively, with 15 bases between them.

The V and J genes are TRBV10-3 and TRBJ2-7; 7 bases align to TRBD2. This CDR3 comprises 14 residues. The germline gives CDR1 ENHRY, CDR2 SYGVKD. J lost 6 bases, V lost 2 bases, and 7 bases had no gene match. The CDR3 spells CAISEGPGRVEQYF. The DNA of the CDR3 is TGTGCCATCAGTGAGGGACCGGGGAGGGTCGAGCAGTACTTC.

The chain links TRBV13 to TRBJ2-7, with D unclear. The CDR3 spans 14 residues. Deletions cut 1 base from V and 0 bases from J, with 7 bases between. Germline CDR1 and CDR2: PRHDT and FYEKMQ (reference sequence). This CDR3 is CASSLEVSSYEQYF. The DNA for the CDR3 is TGTGCCAGCAGCTTAGAAGTGAGCTCCTACGAGCAGTACTTC.

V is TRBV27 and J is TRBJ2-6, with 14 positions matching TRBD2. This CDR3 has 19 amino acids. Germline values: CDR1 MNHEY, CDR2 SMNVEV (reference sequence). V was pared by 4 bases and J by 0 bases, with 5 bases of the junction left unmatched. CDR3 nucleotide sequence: TGTGCCAGCAGTTACCTAGGGACTAGCGGGAGCTCTGGGGCCAACGTCCTGACTTTC. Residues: CASSYLGTSGSSGANVLTF.

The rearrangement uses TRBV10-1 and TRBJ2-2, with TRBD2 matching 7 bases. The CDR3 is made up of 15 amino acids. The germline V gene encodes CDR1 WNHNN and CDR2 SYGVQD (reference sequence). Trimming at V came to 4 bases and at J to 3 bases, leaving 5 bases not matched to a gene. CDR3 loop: CASSVGGSDTGELFF. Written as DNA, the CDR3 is TGCGCCAGCAGTGTCGGCGGGAGTGACACCGGGGAGCTGTTTTTT.

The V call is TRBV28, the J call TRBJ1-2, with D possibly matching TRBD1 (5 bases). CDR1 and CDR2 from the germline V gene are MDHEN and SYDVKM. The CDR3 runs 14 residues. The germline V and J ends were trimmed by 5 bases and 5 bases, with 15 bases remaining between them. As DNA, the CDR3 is TGTGCCAGCAGTCCCGCAGGGTCGACTTATGGCTACACCTTC. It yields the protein CASSPAGSTYGYTF.

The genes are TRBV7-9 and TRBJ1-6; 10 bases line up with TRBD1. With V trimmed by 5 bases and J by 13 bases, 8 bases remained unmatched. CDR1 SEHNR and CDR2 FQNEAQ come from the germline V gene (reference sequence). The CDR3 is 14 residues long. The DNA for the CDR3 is TGTGCCAGCAGCCCCGGGACAGGGGCCGCCCCCCTCCACTTT. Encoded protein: CASSPGTGAAPLHF.

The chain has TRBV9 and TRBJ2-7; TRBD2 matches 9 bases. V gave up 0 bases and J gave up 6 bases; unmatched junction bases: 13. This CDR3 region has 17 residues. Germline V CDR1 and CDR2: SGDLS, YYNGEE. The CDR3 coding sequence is TGTGCCAGCAGCGTAGGGTTAGCGGGAGCCATGGAAAGCGAGCAGTACTTC. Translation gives CASSVGLAGAMESEQYF. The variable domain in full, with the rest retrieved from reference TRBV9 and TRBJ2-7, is DSGVTQTPKHLITATGQRVTLRCSPRSGDLSVYWYQQSLDQGLQFLIQYYNGEERAKGNILERFSAQQFPDLHSELNLSSLELGDSALYFCASSVGLAGAMESEQYFGPGTRLTVT.

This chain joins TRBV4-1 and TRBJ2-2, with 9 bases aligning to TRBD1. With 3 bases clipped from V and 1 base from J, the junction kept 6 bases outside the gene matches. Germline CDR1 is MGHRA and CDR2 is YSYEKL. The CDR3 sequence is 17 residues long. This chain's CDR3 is CASSHLQGALNTGELFF. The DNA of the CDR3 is TGCGCCAGCAGCCACTTACAGGGGGCGTTGAACACCGGGGAGCTGTTTTTT.

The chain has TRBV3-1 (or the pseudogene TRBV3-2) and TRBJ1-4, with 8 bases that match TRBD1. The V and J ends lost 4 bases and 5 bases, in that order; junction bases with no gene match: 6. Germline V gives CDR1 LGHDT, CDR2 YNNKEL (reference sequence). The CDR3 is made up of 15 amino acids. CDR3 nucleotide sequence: TGTGCCAGCAGCCCAGACAGGGGAGGGAATGAAAAACTGTTTTTT. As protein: CASSPDRGGNEKLFF.

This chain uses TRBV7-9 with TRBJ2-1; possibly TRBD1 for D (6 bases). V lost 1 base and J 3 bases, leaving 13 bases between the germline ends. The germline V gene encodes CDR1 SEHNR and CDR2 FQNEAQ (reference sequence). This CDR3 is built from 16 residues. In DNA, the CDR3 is TGTGCCAGCAGCTTAGGGCAGGGGCATCTCTACAATGAGCAGTTCTTC. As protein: CASSLGQGHLYNEQFF.

CDR3 nucleotides: TGTGCCAGCAGTATGTTGGACAGGGCGGATGGCTACACCTTC. Translating it yields CASSMLDRADGYTF. The chain uses TRBV25-1 and TRBJ1-2; 8 nucleotides agree with TRBD1. The CDR3 totals 14 residues. V was pared by 5 bases and J by 6 bases, with 8 bases of the junction left unmatched. Germline V gene data show CDR1 as MGHDK and CDR2 as SYGVNS.

The DNA of the CDR3 is TGTGCCTGGACCCTAAGGCGGGCTCGCAATTCACCCCTCCACTTT. Amino acid sequence: CAWTLRRARNSPLHF. V gene TRBV30 combines with J gene TRBJ1-6; D remains unclear. This CDR3 has 15 amino acids. V gave up 4 bases and J gave up 7 bases, with 17 bases separating them. The germline V gene has CDR1 GTSNPN and CDR2 SVGIG (reference sequence).

The CDR3 region is CASRRQGLNEQFF. CDR3 nucleotide sequence: TGTGCCAGCAGGAGACAGGGACTCAATGAGCAGTTCTTC. The rearrangement links TRBV6-5 to TRBJ2-1; tentatively, D is TRBD1 (7 bases). This CDR3 contains 13 residues. Deletions cut 6 bases from V and 6 bases from J, with 12 bases between. CDR1 MNHEY and CDR2 SVGAGI come from the germline V gene.

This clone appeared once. The CDR3 region is CASRLTGASETQYF. CDR3 bases: TGTGCCAGCAGGCTAACAGGAGCTTCAGAGACCCAGTACTTC. The genes are TRBV6-6 and TRBJ2-5; maybe TRBD1 (5 bases). V was pared by 6 bases and J by 4 bases, with 15 bases between. Germline CDR1 is MNHNY and CDR2 is SVGAGI (reference sequence). The CDR3 spans 14 residues.

The CDR3 protein is CASSFLAGGADEQYF. The CDR3 nucleotides read TGTGCCAGCAGCTTTCTAGCGGGAGGCGCGGACGAGCAGTACTTC. The chain recombines TRBV7-9 with TRBJ2-7, with TRBD2 identical over 11 bases. This CDR3 region has 15 residues. V lost 3 bases and J lost 5; bases outside the gene matches: 6. Germline V gene data show CDR1 as SEHNR and CDR2 as FQNEAQ (reference sequence).

The CDR3 nucleotides are TGTGCCAGTAGTATCTGGACAACGGGGGGTGAGCAGTTCTTC. Residues: CASSIWTTGGEQFF. V gene TRBV19 combines with J gene TRBJ2-1; 7 nucleotides line up with TRBD2. The CDR3 runs 14 residues. V lost 3 bases and J lost 9; bases outside the gene matches: 8. The germline gives CDR1 LNHDA, CDR2 SQIVND (reference sequence). Variable domain in full (rest from reference TRBV19 and TRBJ2-1): DGGITQSPKYLFRKEGQNVTLSCEQNLNHDAMYWYRQDPGQGLRLIYYSQIVNDFQKGDIAEGYSVSREKKESFPLTVTSAQKNPTAFYLCASSIWTTGGEQFFGPGTRLTVL.

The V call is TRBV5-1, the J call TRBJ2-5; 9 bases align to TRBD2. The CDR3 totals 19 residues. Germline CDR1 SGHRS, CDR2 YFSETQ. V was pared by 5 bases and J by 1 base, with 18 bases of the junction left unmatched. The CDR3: CASRPAGFLLAGSQETQYF. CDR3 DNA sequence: TGCGCCAGCAGACCGGCGGGGTTTTTGCTAGCGGGGAGCCAAGAGACCCAGTACTTC.

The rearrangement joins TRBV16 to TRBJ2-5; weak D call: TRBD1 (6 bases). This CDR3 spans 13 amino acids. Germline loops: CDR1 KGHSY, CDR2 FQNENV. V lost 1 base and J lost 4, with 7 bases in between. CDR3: CASSQLQGETQYF. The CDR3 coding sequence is TGTGCCAGCAGCCAATTACAGGGAGAGACCCAGTACTTC. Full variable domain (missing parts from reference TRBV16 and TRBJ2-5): GEEVAQTPKHLVRGEGQKAKLYCAPIKGHSYVFWYQQVLKNEFKFLISFQNENVFDETGMPKERFSAKCLPNSPCSLEIQATKLEDSAVYFCASSQLQGETQYFGPGTRLLVL.

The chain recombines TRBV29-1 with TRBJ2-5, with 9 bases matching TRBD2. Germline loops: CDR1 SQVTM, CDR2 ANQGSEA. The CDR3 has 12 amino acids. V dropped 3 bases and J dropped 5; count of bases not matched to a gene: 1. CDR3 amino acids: CSVDSGSETQYF. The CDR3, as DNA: TGCAGCGTTGATAGCGGGAGTGAGACCCAGTACTTC.